One T cell receptor beta chain is described in this entry. The antigen is not known. This sample stems from a study of cytomegalovirus exposure and HLA in healthy donors. Whole-study findings and limits: CMV serostatus was the sole immune exposure data available.

The donors comprised healthy bone marrow donors. Vbeta (60) and Jbeta (13) primers were used in the PCR. TCRdb's table, derived via immunoSEQ multiplex PCR, lists solely in-frame clones and lacks some. The sample includes over 200,000 clones, over 75% of them seen just once. With 5 bases removed from V and 7 bases from J, the gap between germline ends came to 21 bases. The germline gives CDR1 PRHDT, CDR2 FYEKMQ (reference sequence). The CDR3 length is 15 residues. This sequence joins TRBV13 and TRBJ2-7; D is perhaps TRBD2 (7 bases). The source of this sequence is a human donor in good health. The specimen sequenced was PBMCs. CDR3 DNA sequence: TGTGCCAGCAGCGCCCTTGGCGGGGGCCGAAGGGAGCAGTACTTC. Translating gives CASSALGGGRREQYF.